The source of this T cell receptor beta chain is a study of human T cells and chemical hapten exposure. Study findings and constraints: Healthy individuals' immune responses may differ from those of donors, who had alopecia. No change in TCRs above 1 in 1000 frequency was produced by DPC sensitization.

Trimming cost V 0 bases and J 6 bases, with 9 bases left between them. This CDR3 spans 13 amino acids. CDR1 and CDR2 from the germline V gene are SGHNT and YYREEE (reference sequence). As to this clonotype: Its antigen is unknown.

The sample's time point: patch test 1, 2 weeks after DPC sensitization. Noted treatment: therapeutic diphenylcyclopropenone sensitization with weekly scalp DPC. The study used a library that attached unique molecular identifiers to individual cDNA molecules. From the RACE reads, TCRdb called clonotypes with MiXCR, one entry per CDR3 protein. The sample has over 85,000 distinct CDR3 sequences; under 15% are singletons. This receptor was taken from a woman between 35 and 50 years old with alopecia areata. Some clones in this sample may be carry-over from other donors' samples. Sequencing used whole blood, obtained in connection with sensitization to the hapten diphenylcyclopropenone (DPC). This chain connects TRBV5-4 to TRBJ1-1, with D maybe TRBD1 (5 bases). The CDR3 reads CASSLEWGAEAFF. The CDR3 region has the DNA TGTGCCAGCAGCTTGGAATGGGGGGCTGAAGCTTTCTTT.